This is a list of T cell receptor beta chains from one sample in a study of CD8 T cells in ankylosing spondylitis. TCRdb independently ran MiXCR on the 5' RACE reads; one entry per CDR3 protein. Of fewer than 400,000 distinct CDR3 sequences in the sample, about 15% were seen once. The sample consisted of blood, either unsorted or a sorted T cell fraction (not recorded which). These receptors all come from a male donor with ankylosing spondylitis or in good health (not recorded which). CDR3s include the opening cysteine and the closing phenylalanine or tryptophan. A D gene is named only where the DNA matches it firmly. Not every row has a clone size; where given, it reads once, few, many or a size class.

TRBJ2-7	few	TRBV6-2/TRBV6-3	NA	TGTGCCAGCAGTTACTCGTATAGCCGACCCTCCTACGAGCAGTACTTC	CASSYSYSRPSYEQYF
TRBJ2-2	NA	TRBV5-1	TRBD2	TGCGCCAGCAGCTTGGGAGCGGGGGCCGCGAACACCGGGGAGCTGTTTTTT	CASSLGAGAANTGELFF
TRBJ2-2	few	TRBV20-1	TRBD2	TGCAGTGCTAGTGACGGGAGGGTGGCCGGGGAGCTGTTTTTT	CSASDGRVAGELFF
TRBJ2-7	NA	TRBV10-3	TRBD1	TGTGCCACCTCCGGACAGGGTTACGAGCAGTACTTC	CATSGQGYEQYF
TRBJ1-4	many	TRBV12-5	NA	TGTGCTAGTGGGTACGGGGGCGGTGAAAAACTGTTTTTT	CASGYGGGEKLFF
TRBJ1-1	few	TRBV5-1	NA	TGCGCCAGCAGATCAACACTGAACACTGAAGCTTTCTTT	CASRSTLNTEAFF
TRBJ2-7	many	TRBV10-3	TRBD1	TGTGCCATCAGTGAAAGGGGGACAGTCTCCTACGAGCAGTACTTC	CAISERGTVSYEQYF
TRBJ1-5	few	TRBV6-1	NA	TGTGCCAGCAGTGAGGCAGGCTATCAGCCCCAGCATTTT	CASSEAGYQPQHF
TRBJ2-7	many	TRBV3-1	TRBD2	TGTGCCAGCAGCCAAGACCCCAGCGGGAGGGCTCGGGAGCAGTACTTC	CASSQDPSGRAREQYF
TRBJ1-3	NA	TRBV18	NA	TGTGCCAGCTCACCACCGCACAGGCCTGGAAACACCATATATTTT	CASSPPHRPGNTIYF
TRBJ2-5	NA	TRBV5-5	NA	TGTGCCATCGGCCCTGGGCAGGGAGAAGAGACCCAGTACTTC	CAIGPGQGEETQYF